Detailed here is one T cell receptor beta chain. This entry comes from a study of T cells in tumors after PD-1 blockade. For the study at large: Prior checkpoint blockade, systemic immunosuppressant use, or anti-cancer therapy within 4 weeks excluded patients. Peripheral blood samples averaged roughly 40,000 unique clonotypes and over 95,000 templates.

Assay: immunoSEQ multiplex PCR; the TCRdb copy retains only in-frame clones and omits some. The sample comprises approximately 63,000 clones, about 74% of which are singletons, and about 4.4% rests with the top ten. In germline, CDR1 is SGHRS, CDR2 YFSETQ. The V gene lost 0 bases and the J gene lost 0 bases, with 13 bases spanning the gap. This CDR3 comprises 18 residues. Sequencing used PBMCs, obtained after anti-PD-1 treatment. The source is a human donor with basal cell carcinoma. The chain combines TRBV5-1 with TRBJ2-6, with D maybe TRBD1 (6 bases). This chain's CDR3 is CASSLGDMRRSGANVLTF. The CDR3 nucleotides read TGCGCCAGCAGCTTGGGGGACATGAGGCGCTCTGGGGCCAACGTCCTGACTTTC.